This T cell receptor (beta chain) originates from a study of cytomegalovirus exposure and HLA in healthy donors. Researchers ran the PCR with 60 Vbeta and 13 Jbeta primers. The authors' processing: Later analysis identified 80 million to 90 million unique TCR beta chains, approximately 10 million shared. Repertoires were generated with immunoSEQ multiplex PCR, while TCRdb's copy carries only in-frame clones and drops some. From that table come the V and J calls and clone size; the DNA was used to work out D and trimming. The data hold 110,000 to 150,000 clones, with more than 75% observed a single time. On this clone itself: Its antigen is currently unknown. Distinct nucleotide sequences in the sample also encode this CDR3.

Regarding the study as a whole: DRB1 showed the most TCR associations and HLA-C the fewest in a later analysis, as rates varied by HLA locus. In a later analysis, TCR beta V- and J-gene trimming showed a link to a missense DCLRE1C variant.

Trimming cost V 6 bases and J 1 base, with 9 bases left between them. The CDR3 spans 12 residues. Looked up from germline, CDR1 is SQVTM and CDR2 is ANQGSEA. Sequencing was done on a sample of PBMCs. The sequence derives from a man younger than 30 in good health and CMV-seropositive. This chain joins TRBV29-1 and TRBJ1-1; D may be TRBD1 (5 bases). This CDR3 is CSVLTGNTEAFF. The CDR3, as DNA: TGCAGCGTCCTAACAGGGAACACTGAAGCTTTCTTT.